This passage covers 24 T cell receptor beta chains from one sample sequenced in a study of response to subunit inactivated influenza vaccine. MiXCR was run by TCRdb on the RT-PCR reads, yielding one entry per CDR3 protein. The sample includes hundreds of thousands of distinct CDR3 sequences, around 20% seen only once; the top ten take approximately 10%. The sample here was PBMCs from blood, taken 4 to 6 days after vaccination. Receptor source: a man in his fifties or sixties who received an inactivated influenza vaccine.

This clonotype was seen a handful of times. This chain's CDR3 is CASSEAEIIGETQYF. The DNA for the CDR3 is TGTGCCAGCAGTGAAGCGGAAATTATTGGAGAGACCCAGTACTTC. The chain combines TRBV2 with TRBJ2-5; D remains unclear. The CDR3 runs to 15 residues. Per germline, CDR1 SNHLY and CDR2 FYNNEI. V lost 0 bases and J 4 bases, leaving 12 bases between the germline ends. Full variable domain (remainder filled in from reference TRBV2 and TRBJ2-5): EPEVTQTPSHQVTQMGQEVILRCVPISNHLYFYWYRQILGQKVEFLVSFYNNEISEKSEIFDDQFSVERPDGSNFTLKIRSTKLEDSAMYFCASSEAEIIGETQYFGPGTRLLVL.

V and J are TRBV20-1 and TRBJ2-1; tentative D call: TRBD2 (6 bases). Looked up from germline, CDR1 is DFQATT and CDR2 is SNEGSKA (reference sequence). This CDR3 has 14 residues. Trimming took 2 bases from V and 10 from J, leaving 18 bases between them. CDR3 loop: CSARPGTHAGEQFF. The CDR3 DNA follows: TGCAGTGCTAGACCCGGGACTCACGCTGGGGAGCAGTTCTTC.

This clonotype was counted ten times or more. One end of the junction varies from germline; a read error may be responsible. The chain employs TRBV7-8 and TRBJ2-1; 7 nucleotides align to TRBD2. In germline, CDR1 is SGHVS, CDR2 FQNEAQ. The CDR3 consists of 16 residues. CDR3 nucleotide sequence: TGCGCCAGCAGCTTGGTCGGCGGGAGCTCCTACAATGAGCAGTTCTTC. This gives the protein CASSLVGGSSYNEQFF.

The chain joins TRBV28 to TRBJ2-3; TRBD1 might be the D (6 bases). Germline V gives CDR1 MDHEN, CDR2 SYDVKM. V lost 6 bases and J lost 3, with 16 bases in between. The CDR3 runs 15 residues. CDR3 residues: CASRGSGRGTDTQYF. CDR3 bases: TGTGCCAGCAGGGGTTCGGGCAGGGGTACAGATACGCAGTATTTT.

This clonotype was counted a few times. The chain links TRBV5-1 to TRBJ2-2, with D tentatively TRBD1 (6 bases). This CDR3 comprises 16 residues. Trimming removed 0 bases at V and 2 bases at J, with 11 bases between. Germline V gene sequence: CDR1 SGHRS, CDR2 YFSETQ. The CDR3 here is CASSLGQGLNTGELFF. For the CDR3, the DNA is TGCGCCAGCAGCTTGGGCCAGGGGCTTAACACCGGGGAGCTGTTTTTT.

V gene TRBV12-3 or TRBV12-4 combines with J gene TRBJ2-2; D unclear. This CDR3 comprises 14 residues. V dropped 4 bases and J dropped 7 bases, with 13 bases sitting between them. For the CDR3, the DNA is TGTGCCAGCAGTTCCGTTGGACCGTTCGGGGAGCTGTTTTTT. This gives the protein CASSSVGPFGELFF.

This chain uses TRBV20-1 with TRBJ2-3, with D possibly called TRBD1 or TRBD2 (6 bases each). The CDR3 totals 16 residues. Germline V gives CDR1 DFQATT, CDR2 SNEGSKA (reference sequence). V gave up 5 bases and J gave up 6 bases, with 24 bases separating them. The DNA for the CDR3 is TGCAGTGCTGGCCTGAGGGGCGGGACGGGGGCGGATACGCAGTATTTT. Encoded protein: CSAGLRGGTGADTQYF.

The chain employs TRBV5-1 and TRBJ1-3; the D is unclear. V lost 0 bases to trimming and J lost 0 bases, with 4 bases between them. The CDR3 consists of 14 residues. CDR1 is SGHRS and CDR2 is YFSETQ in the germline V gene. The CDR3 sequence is CASSLDPSGNTIYF. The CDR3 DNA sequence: TGCGCCAGCAGCTTGGACCCCTCTGGAAACACCATATATTTT.

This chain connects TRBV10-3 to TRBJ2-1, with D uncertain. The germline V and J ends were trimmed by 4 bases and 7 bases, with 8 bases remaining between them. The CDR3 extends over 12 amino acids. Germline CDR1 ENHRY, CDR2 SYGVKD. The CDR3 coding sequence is TGTGCCATCAGTGGTGAGGTTAATGAGCAGTTCTTC. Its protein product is CAISGEVNEQFF.

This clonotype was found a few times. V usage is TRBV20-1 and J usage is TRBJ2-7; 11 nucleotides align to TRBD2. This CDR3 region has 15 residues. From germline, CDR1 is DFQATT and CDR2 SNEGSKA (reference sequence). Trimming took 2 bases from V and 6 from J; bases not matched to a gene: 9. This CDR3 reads CSARTSGSLPPEQYF. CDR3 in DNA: TGCAGTGCTAGAACTAGCGGGAGCCTCCCCCCCGAGCAGTACTTC.

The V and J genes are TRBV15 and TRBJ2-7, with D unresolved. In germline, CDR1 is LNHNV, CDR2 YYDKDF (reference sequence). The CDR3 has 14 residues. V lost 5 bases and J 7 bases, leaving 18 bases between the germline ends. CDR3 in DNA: TGTGCCACCAGCGACTGGAACACAAAGGGAGAGCAGTACTTC. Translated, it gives CATSDWNTKGEQYF.

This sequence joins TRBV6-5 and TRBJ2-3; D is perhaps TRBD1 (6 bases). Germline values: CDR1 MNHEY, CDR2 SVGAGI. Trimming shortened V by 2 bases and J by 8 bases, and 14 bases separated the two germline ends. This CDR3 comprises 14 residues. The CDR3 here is CASSYGTGWATQYF. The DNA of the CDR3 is TGTGCCAGCAGTTACGGAACAGGGTGGGCTACGCAGTATTTT.

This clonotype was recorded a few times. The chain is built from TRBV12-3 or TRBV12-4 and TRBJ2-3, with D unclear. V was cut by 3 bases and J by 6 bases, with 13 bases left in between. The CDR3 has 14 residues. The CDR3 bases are TGTGCCAGCAGTTTGGCTTTGTTTAAGGATACGCAGTATTTT. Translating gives CASSLALFKDTQYF.

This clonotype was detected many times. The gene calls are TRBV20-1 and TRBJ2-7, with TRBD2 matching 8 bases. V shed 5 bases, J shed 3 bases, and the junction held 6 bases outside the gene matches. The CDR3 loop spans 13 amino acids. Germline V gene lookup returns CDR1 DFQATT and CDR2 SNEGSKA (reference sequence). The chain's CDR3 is CSAETSGVYEQYF. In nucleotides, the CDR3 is TGCAGTGCTGAAACTAGCGGAGTCTACGAGCAGTACTTC.

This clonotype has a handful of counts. The CDR3 coding sequence is TGCAGTGCTAGAGATCGCGACACAGATACGCAGTATTTT. It is translated as CSARDRDTDTQYF. The chain employs TRBV20-1 and TRBJ2-3; D ambiguous. The V end was cut by 0 bases, the J end by 2 bases, with 6 bases between. This CDR3 spans 13 amino acids. Germline lookup yields CDR1 DFQATT and CDR2 SNEGSKA (reference sequence).

CDR3 residues: CASSPLTSGRLNEQFF. The CDR3 DNA reads as TGTGCCAGCAGCCCCCTGACTAGCGGGAGACTCAATGAGCAGTTCTTC. The V and J genes are TRBV4-2 and TRBJ2-1, with 12 nucleotides matching TRBD2. Trimming took 4 bases from V and 6 from J; bases not matched to a gene: 7. CDR1 and CDR2 from the germline V gene are LGHNA and YNFKEQ. This CDR3 has 16 amino acids.

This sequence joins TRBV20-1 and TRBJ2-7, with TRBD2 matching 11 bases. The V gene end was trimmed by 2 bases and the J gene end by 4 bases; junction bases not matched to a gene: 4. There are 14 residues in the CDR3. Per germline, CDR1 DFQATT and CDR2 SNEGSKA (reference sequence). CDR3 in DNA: TGCAGTGCTAGAATAGCGGGAGGGCCTTACGAGCAGTACTTC. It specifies CSARIAGGPYEQYF.

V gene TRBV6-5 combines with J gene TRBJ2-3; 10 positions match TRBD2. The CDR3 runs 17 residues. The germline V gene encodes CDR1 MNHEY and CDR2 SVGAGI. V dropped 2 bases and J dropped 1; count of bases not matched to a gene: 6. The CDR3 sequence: CASSYPVLAGGTDTQYF. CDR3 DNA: TGTGCCAGCAGTTACCCCGTCCTAGCGGGGGGCACAGATACGCAGTATTTT.

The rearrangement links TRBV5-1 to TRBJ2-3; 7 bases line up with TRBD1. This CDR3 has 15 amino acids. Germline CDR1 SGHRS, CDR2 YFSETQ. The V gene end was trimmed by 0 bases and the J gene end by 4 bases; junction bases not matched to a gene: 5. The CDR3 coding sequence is TGCGCCAGCAGCTTGGTGTGGGACAGAGCAGATACGCAGTATTTT. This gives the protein CASSLVWDRADTQYF.

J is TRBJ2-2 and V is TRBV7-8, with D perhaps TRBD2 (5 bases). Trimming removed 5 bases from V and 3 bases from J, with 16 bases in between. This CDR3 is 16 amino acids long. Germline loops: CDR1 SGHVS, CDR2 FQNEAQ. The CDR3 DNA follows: TGTGCCAGCAGCCAGACGGGATTAGCAGACACCGGGGAGCTGTTTTTT. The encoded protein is CASSQTGLADTGELFF.

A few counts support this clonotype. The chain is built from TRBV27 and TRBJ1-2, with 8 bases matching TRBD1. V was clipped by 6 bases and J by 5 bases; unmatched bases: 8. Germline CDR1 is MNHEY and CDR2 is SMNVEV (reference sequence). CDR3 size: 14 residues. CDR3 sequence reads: CASRPGQGRYGYTF. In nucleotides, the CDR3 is TGTGCCAGCAGGCCCGGACAGGGAAGGTATGGCTACACCTTC.

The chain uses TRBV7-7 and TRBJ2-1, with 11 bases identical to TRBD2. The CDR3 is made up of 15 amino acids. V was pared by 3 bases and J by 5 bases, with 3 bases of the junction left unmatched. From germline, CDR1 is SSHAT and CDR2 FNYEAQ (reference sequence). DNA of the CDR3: TGTGCCAGCAGCTTGACTAGCGGGATGAACAATGAGCAGTTCTTC. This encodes CASSLTSGMNNEQFF.

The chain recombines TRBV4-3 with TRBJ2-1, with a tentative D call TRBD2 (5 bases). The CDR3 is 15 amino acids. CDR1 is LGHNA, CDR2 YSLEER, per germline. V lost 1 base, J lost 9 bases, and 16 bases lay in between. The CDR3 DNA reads TGCGCCAGCAGCCAAGTCCTCCCGGGGAGAGGTGAGCAGTTCTTC. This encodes CASSQVLPGRGEQFF.

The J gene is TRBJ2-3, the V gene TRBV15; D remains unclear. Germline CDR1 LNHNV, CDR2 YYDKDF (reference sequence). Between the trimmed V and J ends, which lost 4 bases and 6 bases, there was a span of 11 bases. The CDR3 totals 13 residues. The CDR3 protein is CATSTRAADTQYF. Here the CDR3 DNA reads TGTGCCACCAGCACCCGAGCCGCCGATACGCAGTATTTT.